The 23 T cell receptor beta chains below were found in one sample sequenced in a study of blood T cell repertoires in COVID-19. This table comes from immunoSEQ multiplex PCR, and its TCRdb copy is limited to in-frame clones, with some not included. The sample carries approximately 84,000 clones, approximately 87% recorded once. The specimen sequenced was peripheral blood. The receptors were sampled from a human donor in a cohort sampled during active COVID-19.

This chain connects TRBV11-3 to TRBJ2-1; TRBD1 is a possible D gene (6 bases). Germline lookup yields CDR1 SGHNT and CDR2 YENEEA. The CDR3 is 15 amino acids. Trimming cost V 3 bases and J 2 bases, with 11 bases left between them. The DNA of the CDR3 is TGTGCCAGCAGCTTCCACAGGGACGCCTACAATGAGCAGTTCTTC. Translated, it gives CASSFHRDAYNEQFF.

This clone occurred once. Here the CDR3 DNA reads TGTGCCAGCAGCAAAGGACTAGCGGGAGGGGGAGTTAATGAGCAGTTCTTC. Protein: CASSKGLAGGGVNEQFF. This chain uses TRBV9 with TRBJ2-1; 15 nucleotides line up with TRBD2. The CDR3 is made up of 17 amino acids. V gave up 4 bases and J gave up 7 bases; unmatched junction bases: 9. CDR1 and CDR2 from the germline V gene are SGDLS and YYNGEE.

The chain is built from TRBV5-1 and TRBJ2-1; the D gene is possibly TRBD1 (5 bases). CDR1 is SGHRS and CDR2 is YFSETQ in the germline V gene. The V gene lost 4 bases and the J gene lost 3 bases, with 11 bases spanning the gap. CDR3 length equals 14 residues. CDR3 residues: CASSKSTDYNEQFF. CDR3 in DNA: TGCGCCAGCAGCAAATCGACAGACTACAATGAGCAGTTCTTC.

The chain carries TRBV5-1 and TRBJ2-1; 9 nucleotides match TRBD2. Trimming at V came to 1 base and at J to 4 bases, leaving 3 bases not matched to a gene. CDR1 is SGHRS and CDR2 is YFSETQ in the germline V gene. The CDR3 has 15 amino acids. CDR3 sequence (DNA): TGCGCCAGCAGCTTGAGGACTAGCGCTTACAATGAGCAGTTCTTC. Its protein product is CASSLRTSAYNEQFF.

The rearrangement joins TRBV19 to TRBJ2-1; 11 nucleotides agree with TRBD1. CDR3 length: 14 amino acids. The germline gives CDR1 LNHDA, CDR2 SQIVND (reference sequence). Germline trimming cut 3 bases from V and 9 bases from J; bases unmatched to any gene: 4. The CDR3 loop reads CASSMGQGVPEQFF. DNA for the CDR3: TGTGCCAGTAGTATGGGACAGGGGGTTCCTGAGCAGTTCTTC.

The V call is TRBV28, the J call TRBJ2-4, with TRBD2 matching over 9 bases. Unmatched junction bases numbered 2, after V lost 2 bases and J lost 6 bases. Germline CDR1 MDHEN, CDR2 SYDVKM. The CDR3 loop spans 14 amino acids. CDR3 in DNA: TGTGCCAGCAGTTTACTAGCGGGAACAAACATTCAGTACTTC. Residues: CASSLLAGTNIQYF.

V gene TRBV28 combines with J gene TRBJ1-1, with D possibly TRBD1 on 5 matching bases. Trimming left V 8 bases short and J 7 bases short, with 11 bases between. The CDR3 sequence is 11 residues long. Germline V CDR1 and CDR2: MDHEN, SYDVKM. CDR3 DNA sequence: TGTGCCAGCGGGGGGACTATTGAAGCTTTCTTT. Encoded protein: CASGGTIEAFF.

J is TRBJ1-2 and V is TRBV11-2; TRBD1 aligns across 9 bases. Germline-derived CDR1 and CDR2 are SGHAT and FQNNGV. The CDR3 is 15 amino acids. V was pared by 1 base and J by 2 bases, with 2 bases of the junction left unmatched. The CDR3 region is CASSLVGQGNYGYTF. The CDR3 bases are TGTGCCAGCAGCTTAGTCGGACAGGGGAACTATGGCTACACCTTC. Combining the CDR3 with reference TRBV11-2 and TRBJ1-2 gives the whole variable domain EAGVAQSPRYKIIEKRQSVAFWCNPISGHATLYWYQQILGQGPKLLIQFQNNGVVDDSQLPKDRFSAERLKGVDSTLKIQPAKLEDSAVYLCASSLVGQGNYGYTFGSGTRLTVV.

V usage is TRBV28 and J usage is TRBJ2-6; D ambiguous. V shed 3 bases and J shed 0 bases, with 12 bases lying between them. The V gene's germline CDR1 is MDHEN and CDR2 SYDVKM. The CDR3 sequence is 17 residues long. Written as DNA, the CDR3 is TGTGCCAGCAGTTTGGGTGCAGGCCGCTCTGGGGCCAACGTCCTGACTTTC. Protein: CASSLGAGRSGANVLTF.

The chain is built from TRBV5-1 and TRBJ2-7, with 9 bases fitting TRBD1. This CDR3 has 17 residues. Trimming at V came to 5 bases and at J to 3 bases, leaving 15 bases not matched to a gene. Per germline, CDR1 SGHRS and CDR2 YFSETQ. CDR3 DNA sequence: TGCGCCAGCAGGATTGGGGACCCGGGACAGGGAAACTACGAGCAGTACTTC. This gives the protein CASRIGDPGQGNYEQYF.

This clone was detected a few times. This chain joins TRBV6-5 and TRBJ1-5; D not certain. This CDR3 comprises 14 residues. Trimming stripped 10 bases from V and 4 bases from J, with 17 bases between. Germline V gene data show CDR1 as MNHEY and CDR2 as SVGAGI. The CDR3 sequence is CATARAGRNQPQHF. The CDR3 coding sequence is TGTGCCACCGCTCGTGCAGGTCGAAATCAGCCCCAGCATTTT.

The V gene is TRBV27, the J gene TRBJ2-7; D gene ambiguous. The CDR3 extends over 11 amino acids. Germline V gene lookup returns CDR1 MNHEY and CDR2 SMNVEV (reference sequence). The germline V and J ends were trimmed by 7 bases and 4 bases, with 8 bases remaining between them. The CDR3 protein is CASITVYEQYF. The CDR3 DNA reads TGTGCCAGCATAACGGTGTACGAGCAGTACTTC.

The chain carries TRBV7-2 and TRBJ2-7; 8 bases are a match to TRBD1. V lost 2 bases and J lost 3; bases outside the gene matches: 18. Germline CDR1 and CDR2: SGHTA and FQGNSA. This CDR3 spans 19 amino acids. The CDR3 coding sequence is TGTGCCAGCAGCTTAAGTAGGTCAGGGGGCGCTCAACGCCTCTACGAGCAGTACTTC. Residues: CASSLSRSGGAQRLYEQYF.

The V gene is TRBV7-8, the J gene TRBJ1-2; tentative D call: TRBD1 (5 bases). V gave up 3 bases and J gave up 5 bases, with 13 bases separating them. The germline gives CDR1 SGHVS, CDR2 FQNEAQ. The CDR3 is 14 amino acids. The CDR3 DNA sequence: TGTGCCAGCAGCTTGGTGGGGGGGACTTATGGCTACACCTTC. Translated, it gives CASSLVGGTYGYTF.

V and J are TRBV6-2 or TRBV6-3 and TRBJ1-1, with 7 positions matching TRBD1. Germline V gives CDR1 MNHEY, CDR2 SVGEGT. V was pared by 4 bases and J by 3 bases, with 2 bases of the junction left unmatched. The CDR3 runs 13 residues. Here the CDR3 DNA reads TGTGCCAGCAGTTGGGACAGTTACACTGAAGCTTTCTTT. Amino acid sequence: CASSWDSYTEAFF.

This chain links TRBV7-2 with TRBJ1-6; TRBD1 matches at 11 bases. Germline-derived CDR1 and CDR2 are SGHTA and FQGNSA. Trimming took 3 bases from V and 9 from J; bases not matched to a gene: 7. The CDR3 spans 16 residues. The DNA for the CDR3 is TGTGCCAGCAGCTTTAGCACCGGGACAGGGGGTTCACCCCTCCACTTT. As protein: CASSFSTGTGGSPLHF.

This chain links TRBV5-1 with TRBJ1-6; the match to TRBD1 covers 9 bases. The germline V gene has CDR1 SGHRS and CDR2 YFSETQ. The J segment lost 5 bases and the V segment lost 0 bases, leaving 6 bases of the junction unmatched. CDR3 size: 17 residues. The CDR3 coding sequence is TGCGCCAGCAGCTTGGATGTGTGGGACAGGGATAATTCACCCCTCCACTTT. Translating gives CASSLDVWDRDNSPLHF.

This clone was seen a handful of times. V gene TRBV3-1 (or the pseudogene TRBV3-2) combines with J gene TRBJ2-3, with 8 bases fitting TRBD2. The CDR3 sequence is 15 residues long. The ends lost 0 bases at V and 5 bases at J; junction bases unmatched: 4. Germline loops: CDR1 LGHDT, CDR2 YNNKEL (reference sequence). CDR3 nucleotides: TGTGCCAGCAGCCAAGAATTCAGCGGGGGAGATACGCAGTATTTT. This gives the protein CASSQEFSGGDTQYF.

The genes are TRBV7-9 and TRBJ2-5; TRBD2 matches 7 bases. The trim removed 5 bases at V and 2 bases at J, leaving 8 bases unmatched. Germline-derived CDR1 and CDR2 are SEHNR and FQNEAQ (reference sequence). The CDR3 sequence is 15 residues long. CDR3 amino acids: CASSLTFGGQETQYF. The CDR3 bases are TGTGCCAGCAGCCTAACCTTCGGGGGGCAAGAGACCCAGTACTTC.

The chain has TRBV5-1 and TRBJ2-5; 9 positions agree with TRBD2. The CDR3 spans 19 residues. Germline CDR1 is SGHRS and CDR2 is YFSETQ. V lost 4 bases to trimming and J lost 4 bases; unmatched junction nucleotides: 20. The chain's CDR3 is CASSPGGGSGGSQVETQYF. CDR3 DNA: TGCGCCAGCAGCCCAGGAGGGGGTAGCGGGGGATCGCAGGTAGAGACCCAGTACTTC.

The chain carries TRBV9 and TRBJ1-1; D ambiguous. This CDR3 is 13 amino acids long. The germline V and J ends were trimmed by 0 bases and 6 bases, with 9 bases remaining between them. In germline, CDR1 is SGDLS, CDR2 YYNGEE. This CDR3 is CASSVVSESEAFF. CDR3 bases: TGTGCCAGCAGCGTAGTATCCGAGTCTGAAGCTTTCTTT.

This clone is a singleton in its sample. This sequence joins TRBV2 and TRBJ2-5; the match to TRBD1 covers 9 bases. The CDR3 loop spans 14 amino acids. Trimming at V came to 4 bases and at J to 2 bases, leaving 2 bases not matched to a gene. Germline CDR1 SNHLY, CDR2 FYNNEI. The CDR3: CASSAGTGQETQYF. CDR3 bases: TGTGCCAGCAGTGCGGGGACAGGGCAAGAGACCCAGTACTTC.

This chain joins TRBV6-5 and TRBJ2-5; TRBD2 aligns across 8 bases. Germline V gene data show CDR1 as MNHEY and CDR2 as SVGAGI. With 6 bases clipped from V and 4 bases from J, the junction kept 4 bases outside the gene matches. This CDR3 has 13 amino acids. DNA of the CDR3: TGTGCCAGCAGGCACGGGAGGGGAGAGACCCAGTACTTC. It translates to CASRHGRGETQYF.